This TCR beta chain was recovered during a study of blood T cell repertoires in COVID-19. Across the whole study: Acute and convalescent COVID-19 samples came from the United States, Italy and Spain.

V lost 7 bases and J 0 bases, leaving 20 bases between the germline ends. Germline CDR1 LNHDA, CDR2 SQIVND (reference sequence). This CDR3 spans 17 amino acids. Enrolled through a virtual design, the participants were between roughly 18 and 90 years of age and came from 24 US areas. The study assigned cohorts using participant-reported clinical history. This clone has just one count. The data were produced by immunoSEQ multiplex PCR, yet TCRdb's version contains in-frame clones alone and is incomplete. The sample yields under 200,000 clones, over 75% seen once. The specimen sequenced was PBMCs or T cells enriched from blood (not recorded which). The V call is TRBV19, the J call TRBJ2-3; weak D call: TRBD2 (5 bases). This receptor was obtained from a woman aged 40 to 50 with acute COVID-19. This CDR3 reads CASTPLGADGSTDTQYF. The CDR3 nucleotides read TGTGCCAGTACCCCCTTAGGAGCGGATGGGAGCACAGATACGCAGTATTTT.